This T cell receptor (beta chain) comes out of a study of OX40 agonist ivuxolimab in advanced cancers. The germline V and J ends were trimmed by 2 bases and 7 bases, with 11 bases remaining between them. Germline lookup yields CDR1 MDHEN and CDR2 SYDVKM. The CDR3 spans 14 residues. Clones were sequenced by immunoSEQ multiplex PCR, and TCRdb holds only the in-frame ones, with some missing. Here the sample spans some 25,000 clones, roughly three quarters being singletons. J is TRBJ2-2 and V is TRBV28; D possibly corresponds to TRBD1 (5 bases). The receptor was derived from an adult with an advanced solid tumor such as melanoma, head and neck, liver or kidney cancer. The starting material was CD4+ or CD8+ T cells sorted from blood, obtained in a trial of the OX40 agonist ivuxolimab. The CDR3 nucleotides read TGTGCCAGCAGTTTACAGGGTCGCGGCGGGGAGCTGTTTTTT. It specifies CASSLQGRGGELFF.